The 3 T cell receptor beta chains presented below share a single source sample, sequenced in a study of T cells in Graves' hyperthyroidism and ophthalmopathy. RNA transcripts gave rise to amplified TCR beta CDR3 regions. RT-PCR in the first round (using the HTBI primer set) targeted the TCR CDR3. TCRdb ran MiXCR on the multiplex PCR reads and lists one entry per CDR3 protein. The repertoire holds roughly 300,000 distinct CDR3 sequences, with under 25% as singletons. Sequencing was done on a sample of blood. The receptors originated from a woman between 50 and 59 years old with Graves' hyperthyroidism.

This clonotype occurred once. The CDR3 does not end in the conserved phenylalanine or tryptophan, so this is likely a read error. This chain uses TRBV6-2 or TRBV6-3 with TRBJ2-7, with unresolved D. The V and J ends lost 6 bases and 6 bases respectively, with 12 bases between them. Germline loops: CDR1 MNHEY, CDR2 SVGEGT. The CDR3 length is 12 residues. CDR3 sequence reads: CASSSHKGEQYL. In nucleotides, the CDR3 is TGTGCCAGCAGCTCGCATAAGGGCGAGCAGTACCTC.

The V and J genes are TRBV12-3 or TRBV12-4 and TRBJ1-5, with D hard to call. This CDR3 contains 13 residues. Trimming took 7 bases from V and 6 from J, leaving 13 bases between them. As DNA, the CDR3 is TGTGCCAGCACTCTAGGGTTTGGTCAGCCCCAGCATTTT. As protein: CASTLGFGQPQHF.

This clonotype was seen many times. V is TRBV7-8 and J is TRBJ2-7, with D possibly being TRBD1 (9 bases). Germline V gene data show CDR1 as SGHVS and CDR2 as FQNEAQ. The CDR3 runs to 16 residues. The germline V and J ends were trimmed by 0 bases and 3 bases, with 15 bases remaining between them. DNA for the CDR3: TGTGCCAGCAGCTTAGCTCGGGGGGGACAGGGCTACGAGCAGTACTTC. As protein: CASSLARGGQGYEQYF.